This record covers a single T cell receptor beta chain. This record comes from a study of blood T cell repertoires in COVID-19. The junction had 5 bases not matched to a gene; V was cut back by 4 bases and J by 10 bases. The CDR3 consists of 12 residues. Germline V CDR1 and CDR2: SGHDN, FVKESK. Clones were read by immunoSEQ multiplex PCR, and TCRdb kept only the in-frame ones, dropping some. The profile shows 250,000 to 350,000 clones, around 87% of them singletons. Sequenced sample: peripheral blood. The V gene is TRBV14, the J gene TRBJ2-3; 7 positions agree with TRBD1. The source of this sequence is a woman aged 45 to 65 who had recovered from COVID-19. The CDR3 sequence is CASSRDRVAQYF. For the CDR3, the DNA is TGTGCCAGCAGCCGGGACAGAGTTGCGCAGTATTTT.